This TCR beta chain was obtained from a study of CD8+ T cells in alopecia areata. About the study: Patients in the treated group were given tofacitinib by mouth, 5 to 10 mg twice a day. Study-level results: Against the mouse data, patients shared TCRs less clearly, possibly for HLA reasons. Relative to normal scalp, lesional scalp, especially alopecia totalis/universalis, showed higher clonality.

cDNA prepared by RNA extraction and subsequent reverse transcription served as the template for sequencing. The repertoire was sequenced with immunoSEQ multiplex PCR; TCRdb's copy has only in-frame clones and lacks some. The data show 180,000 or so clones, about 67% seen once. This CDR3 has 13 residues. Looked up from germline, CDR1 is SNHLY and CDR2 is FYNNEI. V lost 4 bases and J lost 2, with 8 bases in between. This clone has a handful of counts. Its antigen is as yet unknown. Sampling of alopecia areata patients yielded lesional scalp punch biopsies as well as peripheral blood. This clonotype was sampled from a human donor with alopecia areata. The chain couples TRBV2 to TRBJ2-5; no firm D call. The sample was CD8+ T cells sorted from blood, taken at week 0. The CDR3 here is CASSVVQQETQYF. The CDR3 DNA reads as TGTGCCAGCAGTGTGGTGCAGCAAGAGACCCAGTACTTC.